A selection of T cell receptor beta chains follows, all from one sample in a study of identical twins. TCRdb processed the 5' RACE reads anew with MiXCR; each CDR3 protein has one entry. The sample shows some 500,000 distinct CDR3 sequences, 12% to 15% of them seen only once. These data also formed part of another study, on yellow fever vaccine responses in identical twins.

Sequenced material: CD4+ T cells sorted from blood. These receptors were collected from a woman aged 18-29 years in good health. The CDR3 runs from the conserved cysteine through the conserved F or W. D genes are given only for firm matches. Where a row states a size, it is once, few, many or the class of an expanded clone; other rows omit it.

V gene: TRBV15; D gene: NA; clone size: NA; J gene: TRBJ2-2; CDR3 protein: CATSRDMGGVGELFF; CDR3 DNA: TGTGCCACCAGCAGAGATATGGGCGGGGTCGGGGAGCTGTTTTTT
V gene: TRBV7-9; D gene: NA; clone size: NA; J gene: TRBJ2-4; CDR3 protein: CASSLGAAGKNIQYF; CDR3 DNA: TGTGCCAGCAGCTTAGGGGCAGCCGGCAAAAACATTCAGTACTTC
V gene: TRBV19; D gene: NA; clone size: NA; J gene: TRBJ2-1; CDR3 protein: CASSIRGVDEQFF; CDR3 DNA: TGTGCCAGTAGTATAAGGGGTGTGGATGAGCAGTTCTTC
V gene: TRBV7-9; D gene: NA; clone size: NA; J gene: TRBJ2-1; CDR3 protein: CASSQSGTFSSYNEQFF; CDR3 DNA: TGTGCCAGCAGTCAAAGCGGGACATTTAGCTCCTACAATGAGCAGTTCTTC
V gene: TRBV20-1; D gene: NA; clone size: NA; J gene: TRBJ2-3; CDR3 protein: CSASRIAADTQYF; CDR3 DNA: TGCAGTGCTAGTAGAATCGCAGCAGATACGCAGTATTTT
V gene: TRBV6-2/TRBV6-3; D gene: NA; clone size: many; J gene: TRBJ2-7; CDR3 protein: CASRRLFDYPSYEQYF; CDR3 DNA: TGTGCCAGCAGGCGGCTCTTCGACTATCCCTCCTACGAGCAGTACTTC
V gene: TRBV6-6; D gene: TRBD1; clone size: NA; J gene: TRBJ1-5; CDR3 protein: CASGQGADQPQHF; CDR3 DNA: TGTGCCAGCGGGCAGGGGGCAGATCAGCCCCAGCATTTT
V gene: TRBV28; D gene: TRBD2; clone size: few; J gene: TRBJ2-1; CDR3 protein: CASSLAGGPWNEQFF; CDR3 DNA: TGTGCCAGCAGCTTAGCGGGAGGGCCATGGAATGAGCAGTTCTTC
V gene: TRBV7-2; D gene: NA; clone size: NA; J gene: TRBJ1-1; CDR3 protein: CASSLKGSSFQGAFF; CDR3 DNA: TGTGCCAGCAGCTTAAAAGGATCTTCATTCCAGGGAGCTTTCTTT
V gene: TRBV7-9; D gene: NA; clone size: NA; J gene: TRBJ1-4; CDR3 protein: CASSFAQVEKLFF; CDR3 DNA: TGTGCCAGCAGCTTCGCGCAGGTGGAAAAACTGTTTTTT
V gene: TRBV11-2; D gene: NA; clone size: few; J gene: TRBJ2-2; CDR3 protein: CASTLGGRAGLGTGELFF; CDR3 DNA: TGTGCCAGCACCCTAGGGGGGAGGGCCGGCTTGGGCACCGGGGAGCTGTTTTTT
V gene: TRBV27; D gene: NA; clone size: NA; J gene: TRBJ2-7; CDR3 protein: CASSLSGAGRYEQYF; CDR3 DNA: TGTGCCAGCAGTTTATCAGGGGCCGGCCGGTACGAGCAGTACTTC
V gene: TRBV29-1; D gene: TRBD1; clone size: NA; J gene: TRBJ1-1; CDR3 protein: CSVVVRTGGTEAFF; CDR3 DNA: TGCAGCGTTGTAGTCAGGACAGGGGGCACTGAAGCTTTCTTT
V gene: TRBV2; D gene: NA; clone size: NA; J gene: TRBJ2-7; CDR3 protein: CASGQISYEQYF; CDR3 DNA: TGTGCCAGCGGTCAGATCTCCTACGAGCAGTACTTC
V gene: TRBV5-1; D gene: TRBD2; clone size: NA; J gene: TRBJ2-3; CDR3 protein: CASSLTSGATTDTQYF; CDR3 DNA: TGCGCCAGCAGCCTGACTAGCGGGGCGACCACAGATACGCAGTATTTT
V gene: TRBV5-3; D gene: TRBD1; clone size: few; J gene: TRBJ1-6; CDR3 protein: CARSKDRGNSPLHF; CDR3 DNA: TGTGCCAGAAGCAAGGACAGGGGAAATTCACCCCTCCACTTT
V gene: TRBV11-1; D gene: NA; clone size: few; J gene: TRBJ2-5; CDR3 protein: CASSLWGPGETQYF; CDR3 DNA: TGTGCCAGCAGCTTATGGGGGCCGGGGGAGACCCAGTACTTC
V gene: TRBV12-3/TRBV12-4; D gene: TRBD2; clone size: few; J gene: TRBJ2-6; CDR3 protein: CASNNWEGRSGANVLTF; CDR3 DNA: TGTGCCAGCAATAATTGGGAGGGGCGTTCTGGGGCCAACGTCCTGACTTTC
V gene: TRBV10-3; D gene: TRBD1; clone size: few; J gene: TRBJ1-2; CDR3 protein: CAISPTGDYGYTF; CDR3 DNA: TGTGCCATCAGCCCGACAGGGGACTATGGCTACACCTTC
V gene: TRBV7-8; D gene: NA; clone size: few; J gene: TRBJ2-7; CDR3 protein: CASSLVGLGFEQYF; CDR3 DNA: TGTGCCAGCAGCTTAGTGGGACTCGGATTCGAGCAGTACTTC
V gene: TRBV12-3/TRBV12-4; D gene: NA; clone size: many; J gene: TRBJ1-5; CDR3 protein: CASSLASQPQHF; CDR3 DNA: TGTGCCAGCAGTTTAGCGTCTCAGCCCCAGCATTTT
V gene: TRBV20-1; D gene: NA; clone size: NA; J gene: TRBJ1-6; CDR3 protein: CSASPLDNSPLHF; CDR3 DNA: TGCAGTGCGAGCCCACTGGATAATTCACCCCTCCACTTT
V gene: TRBV5-1; D gene: TRBD2; clone size: NA; J gene: TRBJ2-1; CDR3 protein: CASSWGLAGVGNEQFF; CDR3 DNA: TGCGCCAGCAGCTGGGGACTAGCGGGAGTAGGGAATGAGCAGTTCTTC
V gene: TRBV20-1; D gene: NA; clone size: NA; J gene: TRBJ2-1; CDR3 protein: CSGLRNNEQFF; CDR3 DNA: TGCAGTGGACTTAGGAACAATGAGCAGTTCTTC
V gene: TRBV12-3/TRBV12-4; D gene: NA; clone size: many; J gene: TRBJ2-5; CDR3 protein: CASSFFHIGVLETQYF; CDR3 DNA: TGTGCCAGCAGTTTTTTCCATATAGGTGTCCTAGAGACCCAGTACTTC
V gene: TRBV27; D gene: NA; clone size: few; J gene: TRBJ2-7; CDR3 protein: CASSPAGPSYEQYF; CDR3 DNA: TGTGCCAGCAGTCCCGCCGGCCCCTCCTACGAGCAGTACTTC
V gene: TRBV20-1; D gene: TRBD2; clone size: few; J gene: TRBJ2-2; CDR3 protein: CSARLAGPTGELFF; CDR3 DNA: TGCAGTGCTCGACTAGCGGGGCCCACCGGGGAGCTGTTTTTT
V gene: TRBV12-3/TRBV12-4; D gene: NA; clone size: NA; J gene: TRBJ2-3; CDR3 protein: CASKERPFSDTQYF; CDR3 DNA: TGTGCCAGCAAGGAGAGGCCATTCTCAGATACGCAGTATTTT
V gene: TRBV7-2; D gene: TRBD2; clone size: NA; J gene: TRBJ2-1; CDR3 protein: CASSQTSLDEQFF; CDR3 DNA: TGTGCCAGCAGCCAGACTAGCTTGGATGAGCAGTTCTTC
V gene: TRBV5-1; D gene: NA; clone size: NA; J gene: TRBJ2-3; CDR3 protein: CASSLGRTYTDTQYF; CDR3 DNA: TGCGCCAGCAGCTTGGGGCGGACCTACACAGATACGCAGTATTTT
V gene: TRBV3-1; D gene: NA; clone size: NA; J gene: TRBJ2-7; CDR3 protein: CASTPNGEQYF; CDR3 DNA: TGTGCCAGCACACCTAACGGCGAGCAGTACTTC
V gene: TRBV10-1; D gene: NA; clone size: NA; J gene: TRBJ2-1; CDR3 protein: CASSELSTNRNEQFF; CDR3 DNA: TGCGCCAGCAGTGAACTCTCGACTAATCGCAATGAGCAGTTCTTC
V gene: TRBV7-2; D gene: TRBD2; clone size: NA; J gene: TRBJ2-7; CDR3 protein: CASSVPSGRAHEQYF; CDR3 DNA: TGTGCCAGCAGCGTCCCTAGCGGGAGGGCCCATGAGCAGTACTTC
V gene: TRBV20-1; D gene: TRBD2; clone size: NA; J gene: TRBJ2-1; CDR3 protein: CSARVASGHHTYNEQFF; CDR3 DNA: TGCAGTGCTAGAGTTGCTAGCGGGCACCATACCTACAATGAGCAGTTCTTC
V gene: TRBV18; D gene: TRBD1; clone size: few; J gene: TRBJ2-2; CDR3 protein: CASKRTGKNTGELFF; CDR3 DNA: TGTGCCAGCAAACGGACAGGGAAGAACACCGGGGAGCTGTTTTTT
V gene: TRBV10-3; D gene: TRBD1; clone size: NA; J gene: TRBJ2-7; CDR3 protein: CAIRPKRGLGLYEQYF; CDR3 DNA: TGTGCCATCAGACCTAAAAGGGGGCTAGGACTCTACGAGCAGTACTTC
V gene: TRBV6-5; D gene: NA; clone size: NA; J gene: TRBJ2-7; CDR3 protein: CASSYTGPISYEQYF; CDR3 DNA: TGTGCCAGCAGTTACACGGGCCCTATCTCCTACGAGCAGTACTTC
V gene: TRBV20-1; D gene: TRBD2; clone size: NA; J gene: TRBJ2-5; CDR3 protein: CSATRLAGVETQYF; CDR3 DNA: TGCAGTGCTACACGACTAGCGGGAGTGGAGACCCAGTACTTC
V gene: TRBV15; D gene: NA; clone size: NA; J gene: TRBJ2-1; CDR3 protein: CATSREQSSYNEQFF; CDR3 DNA: TGTGCCACCAGCAGAGAGCAGAGCTCCTACAATGAGCAGTTCTTC
V gene: TRBV5-1; D gene: NA; clone size: few; J gene: TRBJ1-2; CDR3 protein: CASNPTEVLNGGYTF; CDR3 DNA: TGCGCCAGCAACCCCACCGAAGTGCTAAACGGGGGCTACACCTTC
V gene: TRBV29-1; D gene: NA; clone size: many; J gene: TRBJ2-1; CDR3 protein: CSVDSKVGSEQFF; CDR3 DNA: TGCAGCGTTGATAGTAAGGTGGGGTCTGAGCAGTTCTTC
V gene: TRBV5-1; D gene: NA; clone size: few; J gene: TRBJ2-1; CDR3 protein: CASSLASPGSNEQFF; CDR3 DNA: TGCGCCAGCAGCTTGGCCTCTCCAGGGAGCAATGAGCAGTTCTTC
V gene: TRBV7-2; D gene: TRBD2; clone size: NA; J gene: TRBJ2-7; CDR3 protein: CASSLRTSVSYEQYF; CDR3 DNA: TGTGCCAGCAGCCTCAGGACTAGCGTATCCTACGAGCAGTACTTC
V gene: TRBV21-1; D gene: NA; clone size: few; J gene: TRBJ2-2; CDR3 protein: CASSKPQGRNTGELFF; CDR3 DNA: TGTGCCAGCAGCAAACCCCAGGGGCGGAACACCGGGGAGCTGTTTTTT
V gene: TRBV25-1; D gene: TRBD1; clone size: few; J gene: TRBJ1-6; CDR3 protein: CASGIGTGGSPLHF; CDR3 DNA: TGTGCCAGTGGTATCGGGACAGGGGGTTCACCCCTCCACTTT
V gene: TRBV12-3/TRBV12-4; D gene: NA; clone size: many; J gene: TRBJ2-5; CDR3 protein: CASSLESFRVEGETQYF; CDR3 DNA: TGTGCCAGCAGTTTAGAGTCGTTCCGGGTAGAAGGAGAGACCCAGTACTTC
V gene: TRBV27; D gene: NA; clone size: few; J gene: TRBJ2-7; CDR3 protein: CASSWGGGVSTYEQYF; CDR3 DNA: TGTGCCAGCAGTTGGGGTGGTGGGGTTTCTACCTACGAGCAGTACTTC
V gene: TRBV5-1; D gene: NA; clone size: few; J gene: TRBJ2-1; CDR3 protein: CATSGLAGNEQFF; CDR3 DNA: TGCGCCACCTCAGGGCTAGCAGGAAATGAGCAGTTCTTC
V gene: TRBV7-2; D gene: NA; clone size: few; J gene: TRBJ1-4; CDR3 protein: CASSLVEGKLFF; CDR3 DNA: TGTGCCAGCAGCTTAGTGGAGGGAAAACTGTTTTTT
V gene: TRBV9; D gene: NA; clone size: NA; J gene: TRBJ2-5; CDR3 protein: CASSVAEGGVASAQYF; CDR3 DNA: TGTGCCAGCAGCGTAGCTGAGGGCGGGGTGGCTTCGGCCCAGTACTTC
V gene: TRBV14; D gene: TRBD1; clone size: NA; J gene: TRBJ2-3; CDR3 protein: CASSHMTQGKLGDTQYF; CDR3 DNA: TGTGCCAGCAGCCATATGACACAGGGGAAATTAGGAGATACGCAGTATTTT
V gene: TRBV29-1; D gene: TRBD1; clone size: few; J gene: TRBJ2-7; CDR3 protein: CSAKQGTYEQYF; CDR3 DNA: TGCAGCGCAAAACAGGGGACCTACGAGCAGTACTTC
V gene: TRBV24-1; D gene: TRBD1; clone size: few; J gene: TRBJ2-5; CDR3 protein: CATSYGTGRQETQYF; CDR3 DNA: TGTGCCACCAGTTACGGGACAGGTCGTCAAGAGACCCAGTACTTC
V gene: TRBV3-1; D gene: NA; clone size: few; J gene: TRBJ1-2; CDR3 protein: CASSQILAGDGYTF; CDR3 DNA: TGTGCCAGCAGCCAAATTTTGGCCGGCGATGGCTACACCTTC
V gene: TRBV20-1; D gene: TRBD1; clone size: NA; J gene: TRBJ2-1; CDR3 protein: CSARVPGQRSYNEQFF; CDR3 DNA: TGCAGTGCTAGAGTGCCGGGACAGCGCTCCTACAATGAGCAGTTCTTC